These 20 T cell receptor beta chains were sequenced from one sample in a study of blood T cell repertoires in COVID-19. Sequencing used immunoSEQ multiplex PCR; TCRdb keeps in-frame clones, though not all of them. The table shows approximately 110,000 clones, with nearly 90% occurring only once. The sample taken for sequencing was peripheral blood. These receptors all come from a woman in her seventies who had recovered from COVID-19.

The rearrangement joins TRBV7-2 to TRBJ2-5; 7 nucleotides align to TRBD2. Losses at the gene ends were 5 bases for V and 5 bases for J; bases not matched to a gene: 11. Germline V gene data show CDR1 as SGHTA and CDR2 as FQGNSA. The CDR3 extends over 15 amino acids. CDR3 DNA sequence: TGTGCCAGCAGCCTCCTTGGCGGGAGTGGGGAGACCCAGTACTTC. Translating it yields CASSLLGGSGETQYF.

The chain joins TRBV28 to TRBJ2-7; 8 bases are a match to TRBD2. The V gene's germline CDR1 is MDHEN and CDR2 SYDVKM. V lost 6 bases, J lost 6 bases, and 10 bases stayed unmatched. This CDR3 comprises 14 residues. The CDR3 sequence: CASSLSGGSSEQYF. For the CDR3, the DNA is TGTGCCAGCAGCCTGTCGGGGGGGTCGAGCGAGCAGTACTTC.

The chain uses TRBV4-2 and TRBJ1-5, with no clear D. Germline loops: CDR1 LGHNA, CDR2 YNFKEQ. V was cut by 0 bases and J by 6 bases, with 6 bases left in between. The CDR3 extends over 13 amino acids. The CDR3 sequence is CASSQDPPQPQHF. Written as DNA, the CDR3 is TGTGCCAGCAGCCAAGACCCTCCTCAGCCCCAGCATTTT.

The V gene is TRBV7-2, the J gene TRBJ1-6, with 7 positions matching TRBD1. The CDR3 has 16 amino acids. V trimming: 1 base; J trimming: 2 bases; junction bases outside the gene matches: 2. Germline-derived CDR1 and CDR2 are SGHTA and FQGNSA. CDR3 in amino acids: CASSLGQGPYNSPLHF. The DNA for the CDR3 is TGTGCCAGCAGCTTAGGACAGGGCCCCTATAATTCACCCCTCCACTTT. Full variable domain (missing parts from reference TRBV7-2 and TRBJ1-6): GAGVSQSPSNKVTEKGKDVELRCDPISGHTALYWYRQSLGQGLEFLIYFQGNSAPDKSGLPSDRFSAERTGGSVSTLTIQRTQQEDSAVYLCASSLGQGPYNSPLHFGNGTRLTVT.

This clone has only a few counts. V usage is TRBV10-3 and J usage is TRBJ2-7, with 11 bases fitting TRBD1. J lost 5 bases, V lost 6 bases, and 0 bases had no gene match. The CDR3 length is 12 residues. Germline values: CDR1 ENHRY, CDR2 SYGVKD. The CDR3 region has the DNA TGTGCCATCAGGGACAGGGGGCACGAGCAGTACTTC. Its protein product is CAIRDRGHEQYF.

The chain uses TRBV28 and TRBJ2-7; 9 nucleotides line up with TRBD2. Germline CDR1 is MDHEN and CDR2 is SYDVKM. CDR3 length equals 15 residues. The V gene end was trimmed by 2 bases and the J gene end by 4 bases; junction bases not matched to a gene: 6. The CDR3 DNA reads TGTGCCAGCAGTTTAAGGGCGGGGGGGAGGTACGAGCAGTACTTC. Protein: CASSLRAGGRYEQYF.

The rearrangement joins TRBV9 to TRBJ2-7, with unresolved D. V was pared by 4 bases and J by 0 bases, with 11 bases between. CDR3 size: 14 residues. CDR1 is SGDLS, CDR2 YYNGEE, per germline. CDR3: CASSPQASSYEQYF. The CDR3 DNA follows: TGTGCCAGCAGCCCCCAGGCGAGCTCCTACGAGCAGTACTTC.

This chain uses TRBV13 with TRBJ2-3, with 7 nucleotides matching TRBD1. CDR1 is PRHDT and CDR2 is FYEKMQ in the germline V gene (reference sequence). The CDR3 runs to 17 residues. Germline trimming cut 3 bases from V and 0 bases from J; bases unmatched to any gene: 9. For the CDR3, the DNA is TGTGCCAGCAGCTTTCCGACAGGGCCTACTAGCACAGATACGCAGTATTTT. It encodes CASSFPTGPTSTDTQYF.

This chain links TRBV7-2 with TRBJ2-7, with 11 nucleotides matching TRBD1. Trimming cost V 5 bases and J 2 bases; bases outside gene matches: 5. CDR1 SGHTA and CDR2 FQGNSA come from the germline V gene. This CDR3 contains 15 residues. CDR3 coding DNA: TGTGCCAGCAGCCCAAGGACAGGGGGCGCCTACGAGCAGTACTTC. Translating it yields CASSPRTGGAYEQYF.

The rearrangement joins TRBV4-3 to TRBJ2-1, with D tentatively TRBD2 (6 bases). This CDR3 has 15 amino acids. V lost 4 bases to trimming and J lost 6 bases, with 16 bases between them. Germline loops: CDR1 LGHNA, CDR2 YSLEER. CDR3 nucleotides: TGCGCCAGCAGCCTCTTGCGAGCGGGTCGCAATGAGCAGTTCTTC. As protein: CASSLLRAGRNEQFF.

V and J are TRBV2 and TRBJ2-1; possible D gene TRBD1, 6 bases. V gave up 6 bases and J gave up 0 bases, with 12 bases separating them. This CDR3 is 15 amino acids long. From germline, CDR1 is SNHLY and CDR2 FYNNEI. CDR3 residues: CASSDTGNSYNEQFF. CDR3 bases: TGTGCCAGCAGCGATACAGGGAACTCCTACAATGAGCAGTTCTTC.

CDR3 bases: TGTGCCACCGTCAGACAGGCCGTGAACACCGGGGAGCTGTTTTTT. Translated: CATVRQAVNTGELFF. V and J are TRBV7-9 and TRBJ2-2, with D possibly being TRBD1 (6 bases). Trimming stripped 10 bases from V and 1 base from J, with 16 bases between. Germline CDR1 and CDR2: SEHNR and FQNEAQ (reference sequence). There are 15 residues in the CDR3.

The rearrangement joins TRBV5-1 to TRBJ1-1; D gene unclear. The CDR3 is 13 residues long. The V end was cut by 1 base, the J end by 4 bases, with 8 bases between. Per the germline V gene, CDR1 is SGHRS and CDR2 is YFSETQ. This CDR3 reads CASSLQSGTEAFF. CDR3 coding DNA: TGCGCCAGCAGCTTGCAGAGCGGCACTGAAGCTTTCTTT.

The chain recombines TRBV9 with TRBJ1-3, with TRBD1 as a possible D gene (6 bases). The CDR3 sequence is 17 residues long. The V gene lost 3 bases and the J gene lost 4 bases, with 20 bases spanning the gap. Looked up from germline, CDR1 is SGDLS and CDR2 is YYNGEE. The CDR3 DNA sequence: TGTGCCAGCAGCGCCCACTCCTCACAGGGAAGGGGAAACACCATATATTTT. Translating gives CASSAHSSQGRGNTIYF.

V and J are TRBV19 and TRBJ2-7; the match to TRBD1 covers 7 bases. V was clipped by 1 base and J by 7 bases; unmatched bases: 10. Germline lookup yields CDR1 LNHDA and CDR2 SQIVND (reference sequence). This CDR3 spans 15 amino acids. The CDR3 loop is CASSIGTGAPLEQYF. CDR3 DNA sequence: TGTGCCAGTAGTATAGGGACAGGAGCGCCCCTGGAGCAGTACTTC.

V and J are TRBV27 and TRBJ2-7; 9 bases are a match to TRBD1. Germline V gene sequence: CDR1 MNHEY, CDR2 SMNVEV (reference sequence). V was pared by 2 bases and J by 4 bases, with 6 bases of the junction left unmatched. The CDR3 sequence is 15 residues long. The CDR3 sequence: CASSLPGQGLYEQYF. CDR3 nucleotides: TGTGCCAGCAGTTTACCCGGACAGGGGTTGTACGAGCAGTACTTC.

V is TRBV9 and J is TRBJ2-7; D might be TRBD2 (7 bases). Germline CDR1 reads SGDLS; CDR2 reads YYNGEE. Trimming cost V 0 bases and J 1 base, with 20 bases left between them. This CDR3 is built from 18 residues. The CDR3 sequence is CASSVEEGETSTSYEQYF. CDR3 in DNA: TGTGCCAGCAGCGTAGAAGAGGGGGAGACTAGCACTTCCTACGAGCAGTACTTC.

The genes are TRBV5-4 and TRBJ2-1, with 8 bases identical to TRBD2. CDR1 is SGHNT, CDR2 YYREEE, per germline (reference sequence). After removal of 5 bases from V and 4 bases from J, the junction contained 8 bases not matched to a gene. This CDR3 has 15 amino acids. CDR3 in amino acids: CASSFTSGPYNEQFF. CDR3 nucleotide sequence: TGTGCCAGCAGTTTCACTAGCGGCCCTTACAATGAGCAGTTCTTC.

The chain uses TRBV19 and TRBJ1-5; D gene unclear. V was cut by 7 bases and J by 2 bases, with 15 bases left in between. CDR1 LNHDA and CDR2 SQIVND come from the germline V gene (reference sequence). This CDR3 is built from 15 residues. The CDR3: CASTIGWRGNQPQHF. Here the CDR3 DNA reads TGTGCCAGTACCATTGGTTGGCGGGGCAATCAGCCCCAGCATTTT. The full variable domain, completed using reference TRBV19 and TRBJ1-5, is DGGITQSPKYLFRKEGQNVTLSCEQNLNHDAMYWYRQDPGQGLRLIYYSQIVNDFQKGDIAEGYSVSREKKESFPLTVTSAQKNPTAFYLCASTIGWRGNQPQHFGDGTRLSIL.

This clone was picked up a small number of times. Germline and junction disagree at one end, which may indicate a read error. The CDR3 here is CATSGDYF. The CDR3 DNA follows: TGTGCCACATCTGGGGACTACTTT. The chain links TRBV2 to TRBJ1-1; weak D call: TRBD1 (5 bases). The CDR3 runs 8 residues. Germline CDR1 SNHLY, CDR2 FYNNEI.